These T cell receptor beta chains were read from a single sample in a study of OX40 agonist ivuxolimab in advanced cancers. Here immunoSEQ multiplex PCR was the method, and the copy in TCRdb shows in-frame clones only, minus some. Here the sample spans some 86,000 clones, roughly 85% being singletons. The sample in question was CD4+ or CD8+ T cells sorted from blood, obtained in a trial of the OX40 agonist ivuxolimab. The receptor set was obtained from an adult with an advanced solid tumor such as melanoma, head and neck, liver or kidney cancer. Both conserved end residues are part of each CDR3. D genes are given only for firm matches. Size is stated for part of the rows, as once, few or many counts, or as a class when the clone is expanded.

TRBV18	once	TRBJ2-2	TRBD1	CASSPDRGTGELFF	TGTGCCAGCTCACCTGACAGGGGGACCGGGGAGCTGTTTTTT
TRBV5-6	-	TRBJ1-2	TRBD1	CASSLFQGVNYGYTF	TGTGCCAGCAGCTTGTTTCAGGGGGTAAACTATGGCTACACCTTC
TRBV21-1	-	TRBJ2-2	-	CASTASPDGTNTGELFF	TGTGCCAGCACCGCCTCCCCAGACGGGACGAACACCGGGGAGCTGTTTTTT
TRBV18	once	TRBJ1-1	-	CASSPSGRNTEAFF	TGTGCCAGCTCACCATCAGGGAGGAACACTGAAGCTTTCTTT
TRBV4-2	-	TRBJ2-7	-	CASSRGSLPGQSSYEQYF	TGTGCCAGCAGCCGGGGGTCCCTCCCGGGACAAAGCTCCTACGAGCAGTACTTC
TRBV5-1	-	TRBJ2-7	TRBD2	CASSFPLGGSYEQYF	TGCGCCAGCAGCTTCCCTTTGGGGGGGTCCTACGAGCAGTACTTC
TRBV28	-	TRBJ2-5	TRBD1	CASSLQGAGETQYF	TGTGCCAGCAGCTTACAGGGGGCGGGAGAGACCCAGTACTTC
TRBV11-2	-	TRBJ2-7	-	CASSLDPGEQYF	TGTGCCAGCAGCTTAGACCCAGGGGAGCAGTACTTC
TRBV30	-	TRBJ1-5	TRBD1	CAWKGDRINQPQHF	TGTGCCTGGAAGGGGGACAGGATCAATCAGCCCCAGCATTTT
TRBV15	-	TRBJ1-3	-	CATSREGVGTAGNTIYF	TGTGCCACCAGCAGAGAGGGGGTGGGGACCGCCGGAAACACCATATATTTT
TRBV27	-	TRBJ2-1	TRBD2	CASSQLAGGYNEQFF	TGTGCCAGCAGTCAACTAGCGGGCGGATACAATGAGCAGTTCTTC
TRBV30	-	TRBJ1-4	-	CAWSVEEKLFF	TGTGCCTGGAGTGTAGAAGAAAAACTGTTTTTT
TRBV28	-	TRBJ2-1	-	CASSLSGTAWGNEQFF	TGTGCCAGCAGTTTATCCGGGACGGCCTGGGGCAATGAGCAGTTCTTC
TRBV6-5	-	TRBJ2-7	-	CASSYSRGIRYEQYF	TGTGCCAGCAGTTACTCGAGAGGAATCCGCTACGAGCAGTACTTC
TRBV7-7	-	TRBJ2-1	-	CASSLLINNEQFF	TGTGCCAGCAGCTTACTGATCAACAATGAGCAGTTCTTC
TRBV19	-	TRBJ1-1	-	CASKVQLGTEAFF	TGTGCCAGTAAGGTCCAGCTGGGCACTGAAGCTTTCTTT
TRBV25-1	-	TRBJ2-7	-	CASSVSGHKNYEQYF	TGTGCCAGCAGTGTTTCGGGACACAAAAACTACGAGCAGTACTTC
TRBV29-1	-	TRBJ2-1	-	CSVVIGSNNEQFF	TGCAGCGTTGTAATTGGCAGCAACAATGAGCAGTTCTTC
TRBV5-1	once	TRBJ1-3	-	CASSFAPDSGNTIYF	TGCGCCAGCAGCTTCGCCCCGGACTCTGGAAACACCATATATTTT
TRBV10-2	-	TRBJ2-4	TRBD2	CASSETREGGPLAKNIQYF	TGCGCCAGCAGTGAAACCCGGGAGGGAGGGCCTCTAGCCAAAAACATTCAGTACTTC
TRBV18	-	TRBJ2-1	-	CASSPGGANSPNEQFF	TGTGCCAGCTCACCAGGAGGGGCCAACTCCCCCAATGAGCAGTTCTTC
TRBV28	-	TRBJ1-1	TRBD1	CASCTGQGIMNTEAFF	TGTGCCAGCTGTACCGGACAGGGGATCATGAACACTGAAGCTTTCTTT
TRBV10-1	-	TRBJ2-1	TRBD2	CASSNLAGGVNEQFF	TGCGCCAGCAGCAATCTAGCGGGAGGGGTCAATGAGCAGTTCTTC
TRBV29-1	-	TRBJ1-2	TRBD1	CSVQKGQGAGGYTF	TGCAGCGTCCAGAAGGGTCAGGGGGCCGGAGGCTACACCTTC
TRBV27	-	TRBJ1-4	TRBD1	CASTNPQGGEKLFF	TGTGCCAGCACGAACCCACAGGGGGGTGAAAAACTGTTTTTT
TRBV7-9	-	TRBJ1-1	TRBD1	CASSSTGASPTEAFF	TGTGCCAGCAGCTCAACAGGGGCGAGTCCCACTGAAGCTTTCTTT
TRBV7-2	-	TRBJ1-1	-	CASSSQSEAFF	TGTGCCAGCAGCTCCCAATCTGAAGCTTTCTTT
TRBV6-6	-	TRBJ1-5	TRBD1	CASSYLGQPPLSAQHF	TGTGCCAGCAGTTACTTGGGACAGCCTCCTTTATCAGCCCAGCATTTT
TRBV29-1	-	TRBJ1-1	-	CSVRTGGEAFF	TGCAGCGTCCGGACGGGGGGTGAAGCTTTCTTT
TRBV25-1	-	TRBJ2-7	-	CASSEFGTYEQYF	TGTGCCAGCAGTGAATTCGGGACATACGAGCAGTACTTC
TRBV5-4	-	TRBJ2-2	TRBD1	CASSIGQGFANTGELFF	TGTGCCAGCAGCATAGGACAGGGGTTCGCGAACACCGGGGAGCTGTTTTTT
TRBV28	-	TRBJ1-5	TRBD1	CASSLRTGYSNQPQHF	TGTGCCAGCAGTCTAAGGACAGGATATAGCAATCAGCCCCAGCATTTT
TRBV15	-	TRBJ1-1	-	CATSRTYLDTEAFF	TGTGCCACCAGCAGAACCTACTTAGACACTGAAGCTTTCTTT
TRBV18	-	TRBJ1-2	-	CASSLQENYGYTF	TGTGCCAGCTCACTTCAGGAAAACTATGGCTACACCTTC
TRBV6-1	-	TRBJ1-3	-	CAGDSGNTIYF	TGTGCCGGCGATTCTGGAAACACCATATATTTT
TRBV14	-	TRBJ2-1	TRBD2	CASSQVRSGGQFF	TGTGCCAGCAGCCAAGTCAGGAGCGGGGGGCAGTTCTTC
TRBV4-2	once	TRBJ1-1	-	CASSQEGRTGAFF	TGTGCCAGCAGCCAAGAAGGCAGGACTGGAGCTTTCTTT
TRBV4-2	few	TRBJ1-2	-	CASSQDYKGDGYTF	TGTGCCAGCAGCCAAGATTATAAGGGGGATGGCTACACCTTC
TRBV25-1	-	TRBJ2-5	TRBD2	CASSLGLAGGLSETQYF	TGTGCCAGCAGTTTGGGACTAGCGGGAGGGCTGAGTGAGACCCAGTACTTC
TRBV7-3	-	TRBJ1-6	-	CASSSRQPPDNHSPLHF	TGTGCCAGCAGTTCTAGACAGCCTCCAGACAACCATTCACCCCTCCACTTT
TRBV7-9	once	TRBJ2-1	TRBD2	CASSFPRGGYSYNEQFF	TGTGCCAGCAGCTTTCCGCGGGGGGGTTACTCCTACAATGAGCAGTTCTTC
TRBV6-5	-	TRBJ2-1	-	CASKKSGVVNEQFF	TGTGCCAGCAAAAAGAGTGGAGTGGTCAATGAGCAGTTCTTC
TRBV19	-	TRBJ2-7	TRBD1	CASSPPAGTGKYEQYF	TGTGCCAGTAGTCCACCAGCCGGGACAGGGAAATACGAGCAGTACTTC
TRBV7-2	-	TRBJ1-4	-	CASSRNVNEKLFF	TGTGCCAGCAGCCGTAATGTTAATGAAAAACTGTTTTTT
TRBV10-3	-	TRBJ1-2	-	CAISTGPIYGYTF	TGTGCCATCAGCACCGGGCCTATCTATGGCTACACCTTC
TRBV6-6	once	TRBJ1-2	-	CASSSNNYGYTF	TGTGCCAGCAGTTCCAATAACTATGGCTACACCTTC
TRBV6-1	-	TRBJ2-7	-	CATRPWTSGGDEQYF	TGTGCCACCCGCCCCTGGACCTCCGGGGGAGACGAGCAGTACTTC
TRBV5-1	-	TRBJ1-5	-	CASSFGAENQPQHF	TGCGCCAGCAGCTTTGGGGCAGAAAATCAGCCCCAGCATTTT
TRBV5-1	-	TRBJ2-1	-	CASSLVTSARGEQFF	TGCGCCAGCAGCTTGGTAACCAGCGCCCGGGGGGAGCAGTTCTTC
TRBV2	-	TRBJ2-5	TRBD1	CASSPQGAPEETQYF	TGTGCCAGCAGTCCACAGGGGGCCCCCGAAGAGACCCAGTACTTC
TRBV28	-	TRBJ1-5	TRBD1	CASRRQGILNQPQHF	TGTGCCAGCAGAAGACAGGGGATCCTCAATCAGCCCCAGCATTTT
TRBV21-1	-	TRBJ2-2	-	CASSKYYVSAGELFF	TGTGCCAGCAGCAAATATTACGTGTCCGCCGGGGAGCTGTTTTTT
TRBV5-1	few	TRBJ1-1	-	CASSWSRQDTEAFF	TGCGCCAGCAGCTGGTCAAGACAGGACACTGAAGCTTTCTTT